This T cell receptor (beta chain) was identified during a study of Tregs in tolerant kidney transplant recipients. General observations from the study: Biological reproducibility was not directly addressed, but technical replication error appeared minimal.

Only in-frame clones appear in the TCRdb table, and some are missing; sequencing was by immunoSEQ multiplex PCR. The sample has 35,000 to 50,000 clones; roughly 95% are singletons. A note on this clone: The antigen is undetermined.

Germline lookup yields CDR1 SGHRS and CDR2 YFSETQ. The CDR3 runs to 15 residues. The ends were cut back, 3 bases at V and 1 base at J, with 13 bases in the middle. The genes are TRBV5-1 and TRBJ1-2; no firm D call. The receptor's source is a human donor in good health. Source material: Tregs from blood cultured with allogeneic cells. CDR3 nucleotides: TGCGCCAGCAGCTCCGCATCGACTGTTAACTATGGCTACACCTTC. It encodes CASSSASTVNYGYTF.